This entry features one T cell receptor (beta chain) sequence. The sample originates from a study of blood T cell repertoires in COVID-19. Study-level information: The study drew acute and convalescent COVID-19 samples from the United States, Italy and Spain. PBMCs, B-cell-depleted T cells, or T cells provided the cDNA or gDNA that made up the material.

Looked up from germline, CDR1 is SGHTA and CDR2 is FQGNSA. This CDR3 contains 17 residues. Germline trimming cut 1 base from V and 0 bases from J; bases unmatched to any gene: 7. Study processing details: Amplifying reference gene primers gave estimates of nucleated cell counts. Measured with immunoSEQ multiplex PCR; TCRdb has only the in-frame clones, and not every one. V and J calls and clone size are as listed in that table; D and trimming were resolved from the DNA. The sample records a few hundred thousand clones, roughly 91% being singletons. Patients from Seattle were sampled longitudinally, starting during active infection.

Sequencing input: peripheral blood. The chain uses TRBV7-2 and TRBJ1-2, with 8 positions matching TRBD1. This TCR came from a woman aged 25 to 39 with COVID-19, enrolled during active disease. DNA for the CDR3: TGTGCCAGCAGCTTAGTAGGCAGGGGGCGATCTAACTATGGCTACACCTTC. It is translated as CASSLVGRGRSNYGYTF.